This T cell receptor beta chain was recovered during a study of shared T cell receptors in the human thymus. Method: immunoSEQ multiplex PCR; TCRdb's copy keeps in-frame clones and lacks some. The sample includes hundreds of thousands of clones, around 78% seen only once; the top ten take about 0.012%. Germline CDR1 reads LGHNA; CDR2 reads YSLEER. V lost 0 bases and J lost 3, with 12 bases in between. This CDR3 comprises 15 residues. The sample was also reused in another study, on human thymus T cells.

V and J are TRBV4-3 and TRBJ2-7; TRBD1 is a possible D gene (5 bases). The sample was thymocytes. This receptor was taken from a boy in the first two years of life with a congenital heart defect. CDR3 DNA: TGCGCCAGCAGCCAAGAAATCCAGGGTAGCTACGAGCAGTACTTC. Amino acid sequence: CASSQEIQGSYEQYF.